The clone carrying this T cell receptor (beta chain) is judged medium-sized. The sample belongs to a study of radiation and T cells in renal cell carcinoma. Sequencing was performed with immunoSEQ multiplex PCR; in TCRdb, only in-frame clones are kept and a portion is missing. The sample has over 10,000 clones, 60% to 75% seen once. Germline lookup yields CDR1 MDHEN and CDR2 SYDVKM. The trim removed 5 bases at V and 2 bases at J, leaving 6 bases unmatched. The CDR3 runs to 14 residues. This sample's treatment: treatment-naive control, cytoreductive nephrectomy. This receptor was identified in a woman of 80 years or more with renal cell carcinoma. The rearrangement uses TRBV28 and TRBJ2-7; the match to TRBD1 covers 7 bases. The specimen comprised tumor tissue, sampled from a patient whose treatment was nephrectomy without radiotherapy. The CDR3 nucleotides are TGTGCCAGCAGTCTCCACAGGGGTGCCTACGAGCAGTACGTC. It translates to CASSLHRGAYEQYV.